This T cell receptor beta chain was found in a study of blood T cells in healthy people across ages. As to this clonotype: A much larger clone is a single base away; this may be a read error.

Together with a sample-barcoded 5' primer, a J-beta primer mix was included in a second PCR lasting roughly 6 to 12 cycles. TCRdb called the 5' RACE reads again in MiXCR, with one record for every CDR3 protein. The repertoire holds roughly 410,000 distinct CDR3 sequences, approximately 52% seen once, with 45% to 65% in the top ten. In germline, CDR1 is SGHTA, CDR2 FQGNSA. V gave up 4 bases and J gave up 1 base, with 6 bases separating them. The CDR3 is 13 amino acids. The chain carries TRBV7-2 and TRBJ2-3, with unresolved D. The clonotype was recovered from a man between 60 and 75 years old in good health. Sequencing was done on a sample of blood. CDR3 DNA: TGTGCCAGCAGCTCAGTCGGCACAGATACGCAGTATTTT. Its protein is CASSSVGTDTQYF.